The 10 T cell receptor beta chains given below trace back to one sample, sequenced in a study of blood T cell repertoires in COVID-19. TCRdb's table, derived via immunoSEQ multiplex PCR, lists solely in-frame clones and lacks some. The sample has 250,000 to 300,000 clones, more than 70% seen once. Source material: peripheral blood. These receptors all stem from a woman aged 25 to 39 who had recovered from COVID-19.

J is TRBJ2-1 and V is TRBV6-1; 15 nucleotides line up with TRBD2. Germline CDR1 reads MNHNS; CDR2 reads SASEGT. Trimming took 3 bases from V and 5 from J; bases not matched to a gene: 5. This CDR3 spans 17 amino acids. CDR3: CASSEKRTSGGDNEQFF. In nucleotides, the CDR3 is TGTGCCAGCAGTGAGAAGAGGACTAGCGGGGGGGACAATGAGCAGTTCTTC.

This CDR3 reads CASSLIAGGWNEQFF. The CDR3 nucleotides read TGTGCCAGCAGCTTGATTGCGGGGGGCTGGAATGAGCAGTTCTTC. The chain employs TRBV5-6 and TRBJ2-1; 8 bases fit TRBD2. The CDR3 contains 15 residues. V was pared by 1 base and J by 7 bases, with 7 bases of the junction left unmatched. Germline loops: CDR1 SGHDT, CDR2 YYEEEE.

The rearrangement links TRBV19 to TRBJ1-3; unclear D gene. The germline V gene encodes CDR1 LNHDA and CDR2 SQIVND (reference sequence). V lost 5 bases, J lost 4 bases, and 9 bases lay in between. This CDR3 has 13 residues. The CDR3 spells CASSPGEGNTIYF. The CDR3 DNA follows: TGTGCCAGTAGTCCGGGAGAAGGAAACACCATATATTTT. Complete variable domain (other parts from reference TRBV19 and TRBJ1-3): DGGITQSPKYLFRKEGQNVTLSCEQNLNHDAMYWYRQDPGQGLRLIYYSQIVNDFQKGDIAEGYSVSREKKESFPLTVTSAQKNPTAFYLCASSPGEGNTIYFGEGSWLTVV.

The chain has TRBV15 and TRBJ1-1; possibly TRBD1 for D (6 bases). The germline CDR1 and CDR2 sequences are LNHNV and YYDKDF (reference sequence). V dropped 1 base and J dropped 3 bases, with 9 bases sitting between them. CDR3 length equals 14 residues. This CDR3 reads CATSRVAGDTEAFF. The CDR3 DNA follows: TGTGCCACCAGCAGAGTTGCAGGGGACACTGAAGCTTTCTTT.

J is TRBJ1-2 and V is TRBV7-9; D is unresolved. The CDR3 is made up of 13 amino acids. V shed 6 bases and J shed 5 bases, with 13 bases lying between them. Germline V gene lookup returns CDR1 SEHNR and CDR2 FQNEAQ (reference sequence). In DNA, the CDR3 is TGTGCCAGCAGTTCGAGCAACCTTTATGGCTACACCTTC. Residues: CASSSSNLYGYTF.

The V call is TRBV7-9, the J call TRBJ2-7; 9 bases map to TRBD2. The V gene end was trimmed by 4 bases and the J gene end by 5 bases; junction bases not matched to a gene: 15. This CDR3 spans 17 amino acids. Looked up from germline, CDR1 is SEHNR and CDR2 is FQNEAQ (reference sequence). CDR3 region: CASSSGYTGASGDEQYF. CDR3 coding DNA: TGTGCCAGCAGCTCCGGATATACGGGCGCTAGCGGGGACGAGCAGTACTTC. Based on the CDR3 plus reference TRBV7-9 and TRBJ2-7, the full variable domain is DTGVSQNPRHKITKRGQNVTFRCDPISEHNRLYWYRQTLGQGPEFLTYFQNEAQLEKSRLLSDRFSAERPKGSFSTLEIQRTEQGDSAMYLCASSSGYTGASGDEQYFGPGTRLTVT.

This chain connects TRBV29-1 to TRBJ1-6; unclear D gene. Between the trimmed V and J ends, which lost 7 bases and 0 bases, there was a span of 13 bases. Germline lookup yields CDR1 SQVTM and CDR2 ANQGSEA. This CDR3 has 15 amino acids. Here the CDR3 reads CSAREGSSYNSPLHF. The CDR3 DNA reads TGCAGCGCTCGAGAGGGTAGCTCCTATAATTCACCCCTCCACTTT.

The table lists this clone with a count of one. The gene calls are TRBV5-1 and TRBJ2-1; 13 bases are a match to TRBD2. The CDR3 is 21 amino acids. Trimming removed 0 bases from V and 0 bases from J; junction bases left unmatched: 12. Per the germline V gene, CDR1 is SGHRS and CDR2 is YFSETQ. In nucleotides, the CDR3 is TGCGCCAGCAGCTTGGTATCCTCACTAGCGGGGGGGCCTAGCTCCTACAATGAGCAGTTCTTC. Translating gives CASSLVSSLAGGPSSYNEQFF.

The chain links TRBV6-2 or TRBV6-3 to TRBJ2-5; TRBD1 matches 10 bases. Trimming at V came to 2 bases and at J to 5 bases, leaving 2 bases not matched to a gene. In germline, CDR1 is MNHEY, CDR2 SVGEGT. This CDR3 comprises 14 residues. CDR3 loop: CASSYDRGPETQYF. CDR3 DNA sequence: TGTGCCAGCAGTTACGACAGGGGGCCGGAGACCCAGTACTTC.

The J gene is TRBJ2-5, the V gene TRBV7-9, with TRBD1 matching over 11 bases. V lost 4 bases to trimming and J lost 5 bases; unmatched junction nucleotides: 9. This CDR3 is 16 amino acids long. Germline CDR1 SEHNR, CDR2 FQNEAQ (reference sequence). CDR3 bases: TGTGCCAGCAGCTCCAGGGACAGGGGGGTTGCGGAGACCCAGTACTTC. Protein: CASSSRDRGVAETQYF.